This T cell receptor beta chain was recovered during a study of blood T cell repertoires in COVID-19. As for the study in general: Researchers got acute and convalescent COVID-19 samples from the United States, Italy and Spain. T cells, B-cell-depleted T cells, or PBMCs supplied cDNA or gDNA.

Trimming left V 6 bases short and J 4 bases short, with 12 bases between. Germline-derived CDR1 and CDR2 are MNHEY and SVGAGI. This CDR3 comprises 14 residues. Followed longitudinally, the Seattle patients had been enrolled during active infection. Repertoires were generated with immunoSEQ multiplex PCR, while TCRdb's copy carries only in-frame clones and drops some. Among under 350,000 clones listed, around 90% were seen once. The chain carries TRBV6-5 and TRBJ2-2; D might be TRBD1 (5 bases). Sequenced: peripheral blood. This TCR was recovered from a woman under 40 with COVID-19, enrolled during active disease. CDR3 region: CASSRTLITGELFF. The CDR3 bases are TGTGCCAGCAGCCGGACATTAATCACCGGGGAGCTGTTTTTT.